These T cell receptor beta chains were read from a single sample in a study of control samples from healthy donors and cancer patients. Measured with immunoSEQ multiplex PCR; TCRdb has only the in-frame clones, and not every one. Of over 75,000 clones listed, 82% were seen once; the top ten hold 1.5% to 2%. Material: blood. These receptors originate from a man in his 60s in good health. CDR3s include the opening cysteine and the closing phenylalanine or tryptophan. A D gene is named only where the DNA matches it firmly. Size is stated for part of the rows, as once, few or many counts, or as a class when the clone is expanded.

>.|TRBJ2-5|TRBV7-6|.
CASSLVLETQYF
TGTGCCAGCAGCTTAGTTTTGGAGACCCAGTACTTC
>.|TRBJ1-5|TRBV19|.
CASSFSRDSGDWKSNQPQHF
TGTGCCAGTAGTTTTAGCAGAGACAGCGGGGATTGGAAAAGCAATCAGCCCCAGCATTTT
>.|TRBJ1-6|TRBV2|.
CASMGQGDSPLHF
TGTGCCAGCATGGGGCAGGGCGATTCACCCCTCCACTTT
>.|TRBJ1-3|TRBV11-2|.
CASSSQTGDTIYF
TGTGCCAGCAGCTCGCAGACTGGAGACACCATATATTTT
>.|TRBJ1-2|TRBV24-1|.
CATSLTARGVYGYTF
TGTGCCACCAGTCTCACGGCCAGGGGTGTCTATGGCTACACCTTC
>.|TRBJ2-2|TRBV11-2|.
CASSFSRGPNTGELFF
TGTGCCAGCAGCTTCAGCCGCGGCCCGAACACCGGGGAGCTGTTTTTT
>.|TRBJ2-2|TRBV2|once
CASSIGLLGVRAGELFF
TGTGCCAGCAGTATAGGTCTATTGGGGGTTCGGGCCGGGGAGCTGTTTTTT
>.|TRBJ1-5|TRBV7-8|.
CASSPLDQDQPQHF
TGTGCCAGCAGCCCTCTGGACCAGGATCAGCCCCAGCATTTT
>.|TRBJ1-5|TRBV5-6|few
CASSLASRGGPQHF
TGTGCCAGCAGCTTGGCTTCCAGGGGAGGGCCCCAGCATTTT
>TRBD2|TRBJ2-7|TRBV7-6|.
CASSSRAGDVYEQYF
TGTGCCAGCAGCTCAAGGGCGGGAGACGTGTACGAGCAGTACTTC
>TRBD1|TRBJ2-2|TRBV30|.
CAWTRGQGPGELFF
TGTGCCTGGACTAGGGGACAGGGTCCGGGGGAGCTGTTTTTT
>.|TRBJ1-6|TRBV7-9|.
CASSRGSSALHF
TGTGCCAGCAGCCGGGGTTCATCGGCCCTCCACTTT
>.|TRBJ2-1|TRBV2|.
CASRPPGAYNEQFF
TGTGCCAGCAGGCCCCCTGGGGCCTACAATGAGCAGTTCTTC
>.|TRBJ1-5|TRBV15|.
CATSRETNQPQHF
TGTGCCACCAGCAGAGAAACTAATCAGCCCCAGCATTTT
>.|TRBJ2-7|TRBV27|.
CASSVGVTRSGVQYF
TGTGCCAGCAGTGTCGGGGTGACCCGCTCTGGGGTGCAGTACTTC
>TRBD2|TRBJ2-7|TRBV27|.
CASSPGTTPSYEQYF
TGTGCCAGCAGTCCCGGGACTACACCCTCGTACGAGCAGTACTTC
>.|TRBJ2-1|TRBV4-1|.
CASSQGQLTNEQFF
TGCGCCAGCAGCCAAGGACAGCTTACAAATGAGCAGTTCTTC
>.|TRBJ2-7|TRBV6-2/TRBV6-3|.
CASSYDRGLNEQYF
TGTGCCAGCAGTTACGACCGGGGGCTGAACGAGCAGTACTTC
>.|TRBJ2-7|TRBV5-1|.
CASSLEAYSYEQYF
TGCGCCAGCAGCTTGGAGGCCTACAGCTACGAGCAGTACTTC
>.|TRBJ2-1|TRBV5-4|.
CASSLDSGTLYQEQFF
TGTGCCAGCAGCTTAGACTCCGGGACACTGTACCAAGAGCAGTTCTTC
>TRBD2|TRBJ2-5|TRBV5-1|.
CASSLVTSGRGETQYF
TGCGCCAGCAGCTTGGTAACTAGCGGGAGAGGGGAGACCCAGTACTTC
>TRBD2|TRBJ2-1|TRBV6-5|.
CASSYGTSDYNEQFF
TGTGCCAGCAGTTACGGAACTAGCGACTACAATGAGCAGTTCTTC
>.|TRBJ1-5|TRBV19|.
CASTDTSNQPQHF
TGTGCCAGTACAGACACTAGCAATCAGCCCCAGCATTTT
>.|TRBJ2-6|TRBV5-1|.
CASTSQPVLSGANVLTF
TGCGCCAGCACGTCACAGCCTGTTCTCTCTGGGGCCAACGTCCTGACTTTC
>.|TRBJ2-3|TRBV2|.
CASSSPPDTQYF
TGTGCCAGCAGTTCGCCTCCGGATACGCAGTATTTT
>.|TRBJ1-3|TRBV5-1|.
CASSLAPGGLSGNTIYF
TGCGCCAGCAGCTTGGCACCCGGGGGCCTCTCTGGAAACACCATATATTTT
>TRBD2|TRBJ2-7|TRBV9|.
CASSVGAGGGSYEQYF
TGTGCCAGCAGCGTAGGGGCGGGAGGGGGCTCCTACGAGCAGTACTTC
>.|TRBJ2-1|TRBV2|.
CASSGPSYNEQFF
TGTGCCAGCAGTGGGCCGTCCTACAATGAGCAGTTCTTC
>TRBD1|TRBJ2-7|TRBV30|.
CAWSILHRGPEQYF
TGTGCCTGGAGTATACTCCACAGGGGGCCCGAGCAGTACTTC
>TRBD1|TRBJ2-3|TRBV6-6|.
CASSPLTGGRTDTQYF
TGTGCCAGCAGTCCCCTCACAGGGGGCCGCACAGATACGCAGTATTTT
>.|TRBJ1-1|TRBV12-5|few
CASGLSVTGEAFF
TGTGCTAGTGGTTTGTCGGTTACAGGGGAAGCTTTCTTT
>.|TRBJ1-4|TRBV6-5|medium-sized
CASSPIQGTNEKLFF
TGTGCCAGCAGTCCCATCCAGGGAACTAATGAAAAACTGTTTTTT
>.|TRBJ1-3|TRBV19|.
CASSIAGNTIYF
TGTGCCAGTAGTATAGCAGGAAACACCATATATTTT
>.|TRBJ2-2|TRBV9|once
CASSVTRGGGELFF
TGTGCCAGCAGCGTAACCAGGGGCGGCGGGGAGCTGTTTTTT
>TRBD1|TRBJ2-1|TRBV5-1|.
CASSLVSGGRDNEQFF
TGCGCCAGCAGCTTGGTTTCAGGGGGCAGGGACAATGAGCAGTTCTTC
>.|TRBJ2-5|TRBV28|.
CASSRTEPIQETQYF
TGTGCCAGCAGCCGGACAGAGCCGATCCAAGAGACCCAGTACTTC
>.|TRBJ2-7|TRBV6-5|.
CASTTAKWGVHEQYF
TGTGCCAGCACCACGGCAAAGTGGGGGGTCCACGAGCAGTACTTC
>.|TRBJ1-6|TRBV30|.
CAWSVFGRTSNSPLHF
TGTGCCTGGAGTGTTTTCGGAAGGACCAGTAATTCACCCCTCCACTTT
>.|TRBJ1-2|TRBV12-3/TRBV12-4|.
CASSLAGGYTF
TGTGCCAGCAGTTTAGCGGGCGGCTACACCTTC
>TRBD1|TRBJ1-2|TRBV7-6|.
CASSPRQGRDRYTF
TGTGCCAGCAGCCCCCGACAGGGGCGTGATCGCTACACCTTC
>TRBD1|TRBJ1-5|TRBV19|.
CASSAPGQVILGTNQPQHF
TGTGCCAGTAGTGCTCCGGGACAGGTAATTTTGGGAACCAATCAGCCCCAGCATTTT
>.|TRBJ2-1|TRBV5-1|.
CASIPGTPFGNEQFF
TGCGCCAGCATACCGGGGACACCCTTCGGCAATGAGCAGTTCTTC
>.|TRBJ1-2|TRBV9|.
CASSVGQSHFYGYTF
TGTGCCAGCAGCGTAGGACAGTCCCATTTCTATGGCTACACCTTC
>.|TRBJ2-2|TRBV24-1|.
CATSDYVRNTGELFF
TGTGCCACCAGTGATTACGTCAGGAACACCGGGGAGCTGTTTTTT
>.|TRBJ2-2|TRBV6-4|.
CASSDPGLHGTGELFF
TGTGCCAGCAGTGACCCCGGGCTCCACGGGACCGGGGAGCTGTTTTTT
>TRBD1|TRBJ1-5|TRBV7-9|.
CASSPQGVGQPQHF
TGTGCCAGCAGCCCTCAGGGGGTCGGTCAGCCCCAGCATTTT
>TRBD2|TRBJ2-1|TRBV30|many
CAWSLAGAEINEQFF
TGTGCCTGGAGTCTAGCGGGGGCTGAGATCAATGAGCAGTTCTTC
>.|TRBJ2-1|TRBV2|.
CATSFNEQFF
TGTGCCACCTCATTCAATGAGCAGTTCTTC
>.|TRBJ1-1|TRBV6-1|once
CASSEGVGENTEAFF
TGTGCCAGCAGTGAAGGGGTTGGGGAGAACACTGAAGCTTTCTTT
>TRBD1|TRBJ1-3|TRBV6-5|.
CASSYGTGGTIYF
TGTGCCAGCAGTTACGGGACAGGGGGAACCATATATTTT
>.|TRBJ1-4|TRBV2|.
CASTWDRWEKLFF
TGTGCCAGCACCTGGGATCGATGGGAAAAACTGTTTTTT
>.|TRBJ2-2|TRBV7-8|.
CASSLALIRVDTGELFF
TGTGCCAGCAGCTTAGCCCTTATCAGGGTAGACACCGGGGAGCTGTTTTTT